This TCR beta chain derives from a study of blood T cell repertoires in COVID-19 (dated by TCRdb to between 2020 and 2021). For context, the study as a whole: Collaborator samples came from the United States, Italy and Spain and covered acute and convalescent phases of COVID-19. The prospective study material was composed of cDNA or gDNA derived from T cells, B-cell-depleted T cells, or PBMCs. Deeply sampled blood TCRbeta repertoires from subjects exposed to, actively infected with, or recovered from COVID-19 were included in the dataset. The repertoires were released in a freely available public database meant as a resource for research on the immune response to SARS-CoV-2. The samples were drawn from the first 160 participants of the ongoing ImmuneRACE study and from over 950 subjects provided by 6 global collaborators. Sample metadata almost always included a de-identified subject ID, COVID-19 status, age in years and sex. HLA class I and class II types, where available, came from metadata supplied by the sample provider rather than from assay-based typing. Broader findings and caveats from the paper: The amount of clinical and demographic metadata varied by source and participant and was provided uncurated.

The collaborating institutions used their own protocols to collect whole blood in K2EDTA tubes. For TCRbeta analysis, collaborators shipped samples as frozen whole blood, isolated PBMCs, or DNA extracted from either of those sample types. About this clone: There is no known antigen for this receptor. Per-base quality was not reported, and no clone a single base away is much larger than it.

TCRbeta CDR3 regions were amplified from genomic DNA by means of the immunoSEQ Assay, a bias-controlled multiplex PCR. The study's own analysis went as follows. Within the assay, amplification of reference gene primers was used to estimate how many nucleated cells each sample contained. Sequence reads were collapsed and filtered to measure the absolute abundance of every unique TCRbeta CDR3 rearrangement. For each sample, productive Simpson clonality was calculated as the square root of Simpson's diversity index over productive rearrangements. TCRdb carries this immuneACCESS record with in-frame sequences only. Its versions omit some clonotypes, under half of them owing to an unresolved V gene in the studies checked, with the rest unexplained. The V and J calls and clone size are taken from that table; D and trimming were inferred from the DNA. The sample has under 150,000 clones on record, roughly 82% of them singletons. Around 14% of the sample is taken by the ten largest.

The germline V gene supplies CDR1 SGHTA and CDR2 FQGNSA. V was cut back by 6 bases and J by 1 base, leaving a gap of 9 bases between them. The CDR3 runs 13 residues from the cysteine to the phenylalanine. This entry keeps only the CDR3 DNA: 39 bases, framed from base 1. The receptor chain draws on TRBV7-2 and TRBJ1-1; TRBD1 might be the D gene, on 6 matching bases. The clonotype was recovered from an elderly man with acute or convalescent COVID-19. What was sequenced was peripheral blood. In nucleotides, the sequence is TGTGCCAGCAGAAGGACAGCGAACACTGAAGCTTTCTTT. Its product reads: CASRRTANTEAFF.